One sample yielded the 32 T cell receptor beta chains listed below, sequenced in a study of T cell clonality in common variable immunodeficiency. Study-wide results and caveats: Fewer deletions and N-nucleotide insertions were reportedly seen in common variable immunodeficiency TCR beta sequences.

Generated by immunoSEQ multiplex PCR, the TCRdb table keeps only in-frame clones and is missing some. The sample is made up of about 33,000 clones, none counted only once. For these TCRs, the target antigens are not known. The sequenced material came from peripheral blood mononuclear cells. The receptors originated from a human donor with common variable immunodeficiency.

This clone was seen many times. The read gets to within 3 residues of the CDR3 end, and the germline J gene fills in the rest. The chain has TRBV7-3 and TRBJ2-1; 7 bases align to TRBD1. Trimming cost V 0 bases and J 6 bases; bases outside gene matches: 5. The CDR3 loop spans 15 amino acids. The germline V gene has CDR1 SGHTA and CDR2 FQGTGA. The sequenced part of the CDR3 DNA is TGTGCCAGCAGCTTAACAGGGGGACAGATCAATGAG. Its translation: CASSLTGGQINE. The entire CDR3 sequence reads CASSLTGGQINEQFF.

This clone has only a few counts. The read finishes 3 residues shy of the CDR3 end, and the germline J gene is used to complete it. The rearrangement joins TRBV30 to TRBJ1-2, with D perhaps matching TRBD1 (6 bases). With 5 bases removed from V and 4 bases from J, the gap between germline ends came to 11 bases. This CDR3 is 12 amino acids long. CDR1 GTSNPN and CDR2 SVGIG come from the germline V gene (reference sequence). This chain's CDR3 is CAWGQPPYGYTF. The sequenced part of the CDR3 DNA is TGTGCCTGGGGACAGCCTCCCTATGGC.

In this sample, this clone is medium-sized. The missing CDR3 end, 3 residues past where the read stops, is filled in from the germline J gene. V and J are TRBV29-1 and TRBJ1-1; D unclear. This CDR3 contains 11 residues. The germline CDR1 and CDR2 sequences are SQVTM and ANQGSEA. With 8 bases removed from V and 0 bases from J, the gap between germline ends came to 7 bases. Partial CDR3 DNA: TGCAGCACCAGGATGAACACTGAA. Encoded protein: CSTRMNTE. The whole CDR3 sequence reads CSTRMNTEAFF.

The table lists this clone with many counts. The CDR3 end lies 3 residues beyond the end of the read and is filled in from the germline J gene. This chain connects TRBV18 to TRBJ1-3; 8 positions match TRBD1. The CDR3 loop spans 14 amino acids. The V gene's germline CDR1 is KGHSH and CDR2 LQKENI. Losses at the gene ends were 3 bases for V and 3 bases for J; bases not matched to a gene: 1. CDR3 loop: CASSPGQVGNTIYF. CDR3 DNA (partial): TGTGCCAGCTCACCGGGACAGGTTGGAAACACC.

Only a few counts were recorded for this clone. From the germline J gene comes the end of the CDR3, since the read stops 3 residues before it. The chain combines TRBV19 with TRBJ1-1, with D perhaps TRBD1 (5 bases). Trimming took 4 bases from V and 3 from J, leaving 6 bases between them. The CDR3 spans 12 residues. Germline lookup yields CDR1 LNHDA and CDR2 SQIVND (reference sequence). The CDR3 is CASSTGDTEAFF. CDR3 DNA, as far as it was read: TGTGCCAGTAGTACGGGGGACACTGAA. Full variable domain (remainder filled in from reference TRBV19 and TRBJ1-1): DGGITQSPKYLFRKEGQNVTLSCEQNLNHDAMYWYRQDPGQGLRLIYYSQIVNDFQKGDIAEGYSVSREKKESFPLTVTSAQKNPTAFYLCASSTGDTEAFFGQGTRLTVV.

To note about this clone: The read halts 3 residues ahead of the CDR3 end, with the missing end drawn from the germline J gene. This sequence joins TRBV19 and TRBJ2-3; possibly TRBD1 for D (6 bases). Trimming shortened V by 8 bases and J by 6 bases, and 12 bases separated the two germline ends. The CDR3 is 12 residues long. The germline V gene encodes CDR1 LNHDA and CDR2 SQIVND (reference sequence). This CDR3 is CASLGAGDTQYF. The sequenced part of the CDR3 DNA is TGTGCCAGTTTGGGGGCCGGGGATACG.

This clone was seen a few times. Read sequence stops 3 residues before the CDR3 end, and the germline J gene provides the missing end. The chain employs TRBV19 and TRBJ2-3; tentatively, D is TRBD2 (7 bases). The V and J ends lost 3 bases and 1 base respectively, with 11 bases between them. This CDR3 has 15 residues. CDR1 is LNHDA, CDR2 SQIVND, per germline (reference sequence). The CDR3 sequence: CASSIRGARTDTQYF. CDR3 bases read: TGTGCCAGTAGTATTCGGGGGGCGCGCACAGATACG.

At least ten counts were recorded for this clone. The read gets to within 3 residues of the CDR3 end, and the germline J gene fills in the rest. This chain connects TRBV30 to TRBJ2-1; the match to TRBD2 covers 10 bases. The CDR3 length is 17 residues. Losses at the gene ends were 0 bases for V and 3 bases for J; bases not matched to a gene: 8. Germline-derived CDR1 and CDR2 are GTSNPN and SVGIG (reference sequence). The part of the CDR3 DNA that was read is TGTGCCTGGAGTGTGACCTCTAGCGGGGGAATCTACAATGAG. Translating gives CAWSVTSSGGIYNE. The full CDR3 reads CAWSVTSSGGIYNEQFF.

This clone was seen many times. The read ends 3 residues before the CDR3 terminus; that terminus is restored from the germline J gene. The chain combines TRBV18 with TRBJ2-7; tentative D call: TRBD1 (5 bases). Germline values: CDR1 KGHSH, CDR2 LQKENI. This CDR3 is 14 amino acids long. Trimming took 3 bases from V and 0 from J, leaving 9 bases between them. This chain's CDR3 is CASSPTASSYEQYF. The part of the CDR3 DNA that was read is TGTGCCAGCTCACCGACAGCGAGCTCCTACGAG.

This clone was counted only a few times. The sequence runs out 3 residues before the end of the CDR3; the remainder is reconstructed from the germline J gene. The chain uses TRBV7-8 and TRBJ1-4; D uncertain. CDR1 SGHVS and CDR2 FQNEAQ come from the germline V gene. Trimming took 5 bases from V and 0 from J, leaving 10 bases between them. CDR3 size: 15 residues. The CDR3 spells CASSAEPSTNEKLFF. The sequenced CDR3 bases are TGTGCCAGCAGCGCAGAACCGTCAACTAATGAAAAA.

This clone was seen at least ten times. The CDR3 end is not reached by the read, which stops 3 residues before it; the germline J gene fills it in. The V and J genes are TRBV6-1 and TRBJ2-5; D is unresolved. The V and J ends lost 1 base and 5 bases respectively, with 11 bases between them. The germline V gene encodes CDR1 MNHNS and CDR2 SASEGT. The CDR3 runs to 14 residues. Incomplete CDR3 DNA: TGTGCCAGCAGTGAAGAGGTTAGCCGGGAGACC. Translating gives CASSEEVSRET. The full CDR3 is CASSEEVSRETQYF.

Turning to this clone: The read gets to within 3 residues of the CDR3 end, and the germline J gene fills in the rest. The gene calls are TRBV6-2 or TRBV6-3 and TRBJ2-7; TRBD1 matches 8 bases. The CDR3 runs to 16 residues. Per germline, CDR1 MNHEY and CDR2 SVGEGT. The trim removed 6 bases at V and 2 bases at J, leaving 12 bases unmatched. The covered CDR3 bases are TGTGCCAGCAGCCCCCGGCGACAGGGGAACCCCTACGAG. Translated, it gives CASSPRRQGNPYE. The entire CDR3 reads CASSPRRQGNPYEQYF.

A remark on this clone: The sequence runs out 3 residues before the end of the CDR3; the remainder is reconstructed from the germline J gene. V usage is TRBV19 and J usage is TRBJ1-2; a possible D gene is TRBD1 (6 bases). Germline V gene lookup returns CDR1 LNHDA and CDR2 SQIVND (reference sequence). CDR3 length: 14 residues. V lost 5 bases, J lost 5 bases, and 15 bases lay in between. The part of the CDR3 DNA that was read is TGTGCCAGTAGTGGCGGGACAAGCGGTTATGGC. Residues: CASSGGTSGYG. The CDR3 in full is CASSGGTSGYGYTF.

A note on this clone: The read ends 3 residues shy of where the CDR3 ends; the end is completed using the germline J gene. The V and J genes are TRBV5-5 and TRBJ2-5, with 10 bases matching TRBD1. V gave up 2 bases and J gave up 6 bases; unmatched junction bases: 7. Germline V lookup: CDR1 SGHKS, CDR2 YYEKEE (reference sequence). The CDR3 runs 15 residues. The DNA read from the CDR3 is TGTGCCAGCAGCTTTTTGACAGGGGGCATTCAGACC. Translation: CASSFLTGGIQT. The CDR3 as a whole reads CASSFLTGGIQTQYF.

This clone was detected many times. The CDR3 end falls 3 residues outside the read, so it is completed with the germline J gene. The chain joins TRBV20-1 to TRBJ2-5; D perhaps matches TRBD2 (7 bases). Germline V CDR1 and CDR2: DFQATT, SNEGSKA (reference sequence). Trimming shortened V by 0 bases and J by 5 bases, and 22 bases separated the two germline ends. The CDR3 runs to 17 residues. Partial CDR3 DNA: TGCAGTGCTAGAGATCCCCGGGTAGGGGGGGGCTTGGAGACC. The encoded protein is CSARDPRVGGGLET. The complete CDR3 protein is CSARDPRVGGGLETQYF.

This clone has a count of ten or more. This CDR3 is CASSFEGASYEQYF. The covered CDR3 bases are TGCGCCAGCAGCTTTGAAGGGGCGTCCTACGAG. The V gene is TRBV5-1, the J gene TRBJ2-7; weak D call: TRBD1 (5 bases). The read terminates 3 residues ahead of where the CDR3 ends, so the germline J gene completes it. The V end lost 2 bases, the J end lost 1 base, and 10 bases lay between the germline ends. The germline CDR1 and CDR2 sequences are SGHRS and YFSETQ. The CDR3 totals 14 residues.

On this clone itself: Germline is not matched at one junction end, which may reflect a read error. The read ends 3 residues early relative to the CDR3; the germline J gene fills the gap. The V call is TRBV2, the J call TRBJ1-6; D perhaps matches TRBD1 (5 bases). CDR3 length: 15 amino acids. Germline lookup yields CDR1 SNHLY and CDR2 FYNNEI. CDR3 DNA (partial): TGTGCCAGCACCCCCGACAGCTCCTATAAGTCACCC. Translated, it gives CASTPDSSYKSP. The whole CDR3 protein is CASTPDSSYKSPLHF.

This clone was found many times. From the germline J gene comes the end of the CDR3, since the read stops 3 residues before it. The J gene is TRBJ2-3, the V gene TRBV5-1; TRBD2 matches 16 bases. J gave up 6 bases and V 3 bases, and 4 bases lay outside the gene matches. CDR3 length: 16 residues. Germline V gene data show CDR1 as SGHRS and CDR2 as YFSETQ. Partial CDR3 DNA: TGCGCCAGCAGCTCGGGACTAGCGGGGGGGCTGGATACG. Residues: CASSSGLAGGLDT. The whole CDR3 sequence reads CASSSGLAGGLDTQYF.

For this clone: The read ends 3 residues early relative to the CDR3; the germline J gene fills the gap. The rearrangement joins TRBV2 to TRBJ1-1; TRBD1 agrees at 8 bases. CDR3 length equals 15 residues. Germline V gives CDR1 SNHLY, CDR2 FYNNEI. The sequenced CDR3 bases are TGTGCCAGCAGTGAAGGTGGACAGGGCCGACGGGAA. The encoded protein is CASSEGGQGRRE. The whole CDR3 region reads CASSEGGQGRREAFF. Looking up the rest from reference TRBV2 and TRBJ1-1 gives the full variable domain: EPEVTQTPSHQVTQMGQEVILRCVPISNHLYFYWYRQILGQKVEFLVSFYNNEISEKSEIFDDQFSVERPDGSNFTLKIRSTKLEDSAMYFCASSEGGQGRREAFFGQGTRLTVV.

About this clone: The observed sequence ends 3 residues before the CDR3 terminus, with the missing tail filled in from the germline J gene. The rearrangement uses TRBV19 and TRBJ1-1; 7 nucleotides agree with TRBD1. The CDR3 is 13 residues long. Germline V gives CDR1 LNHDA, CDR2 SQIVND (reference sequence). Trimming took 7 bases from V and 4 from J; bases not matched to a gene: 6. The CDR3 DNA, read in part, is TGTGCCAGTACCTCCGACAGGGTCACTGAA. Its protein is CASTSDRVTE. Given in full, the CDR3 is CASTSDRVTEAFF.

This CDR3 reads CAWSRAWAGEAYEQYF. CDR3 bases read: TGTGCCTGGAGTCGTGCTTGGGCAGGGGAGGCCTACGAG. The chain has TRBV30 and TRBJ2-7, with D perhaps assigned TRBD1 or TRBD2 (6 bases each). The read finishes 3 residues shy of the CDR3 end, and the germline J gene is used to complete it. The CDR3 contains 16 residues. Trimming pared 2 bases from V and 2 bases from J, leaving 19 bases between. From germline, CDR1 is GTSNPN and CDR2 SVGIG (reference sequence).

This clone showed up just a few times. The read ends 3 residues before the CDR3 terminus; that terminus is restored from the germline J gene. The J gene is TRBJ2-3, the V gene TRBV30; 7 nucleotides agree with TRBD2. Germline CDR1 reads GTSNPN; CDR2 reads SVGIG (reference sequence). The CDR3 loop spans 17 amino acids. Losses at the gene ends were 0 bases for V and 5 bases for J; bases not matched to a gene: 14. Partial CDR3 DNA: TGTGCCTGGAGTGTGACGCCTCTTGGACTAGGTCTAGATACG. Protein product: CAWSVTPLGLGLDT. The entire CDR3 protein reads CAWSVTPLGLGLDTQYF. The whole variable domain, remainder taken from reference TRBV30 and TRBJ2-3, is SQTIHQWPATLVQPVGSPLSLECTVEGTSNPNLYWYRQAAGRGLQLLFYSVGIGQISSEVPQNLSASRPQDRQFILSSKKLLLSDSGFYLCAWSVTPLGLGLDTQYFGPGTRLTVL.

For this clone: The read gets to within 3 residues of the CDR3 end, and the germline J gene fills in the rest. The chain is built from TRBV11-2 and TRBJ1-5, with D tentatively TRBD1 (5 bases). CDR3 length: 15 residues. Germline V CDR1 and CDR2: SGHAT, FQNNGV. The V and J ends lost 5 bases and 4 bases respectively, with 15 bases between them. The sequenced part of the CDR3 DNA is TGTGCCAGCAGCCTCGGAGGGGAGGGGAATCAGCCC. As protein: CASSLGGEGNQP. The CDR3 in its entirety is CASSLGGEGNQPQHF.

This clone was observed a handful of times. The missing CDR3 end, 3 residues past where the read stops, is filled in from the germline J gene. This chain connects TRBV20-1 to TRBJ1-3, with D possibly TRBD1 on 5 matching bases. CDR3 length equals 17 residues. Trimming took 6 bases from V and 2 from J, leaving 23 bases between them. Germline V gene data show CDR1 as DFQATT and CDR2 as SNEGSKA (reference sequence). This chain's CDR3 is CSAQKPGGTLPGNTIYF. CDR3 DNA (partial): TGCAGTGCCCAAAAACCGGGGGGGACCCTCCCTGGAAACACC.

This clone was counted between two and nine times. The read ends 3 residues before the CDR3 terminus; that terminus is restored from the germline J gene. The chain carries TRBV7-9 and TRBJ1-4, with D unclear. V lost 4 bases and J lost 8, with 8 bases in between. CDR1 and CDR2 (germline): SEHNR, FQNEAQ (reference sequence). The length of the CDR3 is 12 residues. Partial CDR3 DNA: TGTGCCAGCAGCTCTGGTCAGGAAAAA. Its protein product is CASSSGQEK. The entire CDR3 is CASSSGQEKLFF.

Concerning this clone: The CDR3 end lies 3 residues beyond the end of the read and is filled in from the germline J gene. V gene TRBV18 combines with J gene TRBJ1-2; D is possibly TRBD1 (5 bases). The V end lost 8 bases, the J end lost 7 bases, and 20 bases lay between the germline ends. The length of the CDR3 is 14 residues. Germline assignment: CDR1 KGHSH and CDR2 LQKENI. The CDR3 region is CASQGTAEGTGYTF. CDR3 DNA, as far as it was read: TGTGCCAGCCAGGGAACGGCAGAGGGAACTGGC.

CDR3 residues: CASSLAGTGADTQYF. The CDR3 DNA, read in part, is TGTGCCAGCAGCTTAGCAGGGACAGGGGCAGATACG. The chain joins TRBV7-2 to TRBJ2-3; TRBD1 matches at 10 bases. The read gets to within 3 residues of the CDR3 end, and the germline J gene fills in the rest. The germline V gene encodes CDR1 SGHTA and CDR2 FQGNSA. This CDR3 is 15 amino acids long. The ends lost 0 bases at V and 4 bases at J; junction bases unmatched: 1.

This clone has only a few counts. The DNA ends 3 residues before the CDR3 does, and the rest of the CDR3 is filled in from the germline J gene. This sequence joins TRBV19 and TRBJ2-3; D not resolved. Trimming pared 1 base from V and 0 bases from J, leaving 5 bases between. The germline V gene encodes CDR1 LNHDA and CDR2 SQIVND (reference sequence). The CDR3 runs to 14 residues. CDR3: CASSIATSTDTQYF. Partial CDR3 DNA: TGTGCCAGTAGTATAGCCACTAGCACAGATACG.

As regards this clone: The CDR3 end falls 3 residues outside the read, so it is completed with the germline J gene. The chain has TRBV30 and TRBJ1-3; D unclear. The V gene lost 5 bases and the J gene lost 0 bases, with 5 bases spanning the gap. This CDR3 has 12 amino acids. CDR1 is GTSNPN and CDR2 is SVGIG in the germline V gene (reference sequence). CDR3 in amino acids: CAWRDSGNTIYF. The CDR3 DNA, read in part, is TGTGCCTGGCGCGACTCTGGAAACACC.

This clone was seen ten or more times. Coverage ceases 3 residues before the CDR3 finishes, and the germline J gene fills in the end. This chain uses TRBV5-1 with TRBJ1-1; no firm D call. This CDR3 is 12 amino acids long. V was pared by 4 bases and J by 4 bases, with 8 bases between. Germline V gene sequence: CDR1 SGHRS, CDR2 YFSETQ. CDR3 bases read: TGCGCCAGCAGCGTGCCGGGCACTGAA. This gives the protein CASSVPGTE. The CDR3 reads in full as CASSVPGTEAFF.

For this clone: The CDR3 end falls 3 residues outside the read, so it is completed with the germline J gene. The J gene is TRBJ1-1, the V gene TRBV7-9, with a possible D match to TRBD1 (6 bases). Trimming took off 6 bases at V and 3 bases at J, with 14 bases between the two ends. Germline CDR1 SEHNR, CDR2 FQNEAQ (reference sequence). The CDR3 runs to 14 residues. This chain's CDR3 is CASRSTQGDTEAFF. The sequenced part of the CDR3 DNA is TGTGCCAGCAGATCCACACAGGGAGACACTGAA.

This clone was observed a few times. The read comes to an end 3 residues before the CDR3 does, leaving the germline J gene to fill in the end. The chain links TRBV2 to TRBJ2-3; 8 bases agree with TRBD2. This CDR3 has 15 residues. The junction had 6 bases not matched to a gene; V was cut back by 1 base and J by 6 bases. Germline CDR1 and CDR2: SNHLY and FYNNEI. The CDR3 bases that were read are TGTGCCAGCAGTGAAGTGAGCGGGGGCAGGGATACG. Protein: CASSEVSGGRDT. The whole CDR3 protein is CASSEVSGGRDTQYF.